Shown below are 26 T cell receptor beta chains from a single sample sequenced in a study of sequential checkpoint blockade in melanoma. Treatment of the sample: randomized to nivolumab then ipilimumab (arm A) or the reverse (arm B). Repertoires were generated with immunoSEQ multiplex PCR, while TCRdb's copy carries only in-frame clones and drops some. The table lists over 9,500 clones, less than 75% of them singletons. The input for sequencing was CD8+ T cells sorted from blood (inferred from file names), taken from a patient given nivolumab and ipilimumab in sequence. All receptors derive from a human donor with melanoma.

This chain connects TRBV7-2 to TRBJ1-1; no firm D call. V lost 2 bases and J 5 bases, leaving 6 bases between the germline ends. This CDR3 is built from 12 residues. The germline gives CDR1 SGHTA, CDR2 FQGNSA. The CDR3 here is CASSLMRTEAFF. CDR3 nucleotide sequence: TGTGCCAGCAGCTTAATGAGAACTGAAGCTTTCTTT.

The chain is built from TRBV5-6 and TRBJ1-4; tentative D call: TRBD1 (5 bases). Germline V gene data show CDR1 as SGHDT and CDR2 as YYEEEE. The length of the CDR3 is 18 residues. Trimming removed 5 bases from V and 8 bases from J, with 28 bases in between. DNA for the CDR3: TGTGCCAGCAGTTCCTTCCCGGGACCGAGAGGGGAGGACGAAAAACTGTTTTTT. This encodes CASSSFPGPRGEDEKLFF. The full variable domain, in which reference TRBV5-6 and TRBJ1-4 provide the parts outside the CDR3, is DAGVTQSPTHLIKTRGQQVTLRCSPKSGHDTVSWYQQALGQGPQFIFQYYEEEERQRGNFPDRFSGHQFPNYSSELNVNALLLGDSALYLCASSSFPGPRGEDEKLFFGSGTQLSVL.

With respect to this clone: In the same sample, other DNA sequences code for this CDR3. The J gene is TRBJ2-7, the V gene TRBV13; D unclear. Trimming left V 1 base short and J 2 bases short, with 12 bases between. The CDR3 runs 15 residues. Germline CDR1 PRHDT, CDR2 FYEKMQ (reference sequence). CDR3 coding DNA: TGTGCCAGCAGCTTAGTGTCACACACAACCTACGAGCAGTACTTC. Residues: CASSLVSHTTYEQYF.

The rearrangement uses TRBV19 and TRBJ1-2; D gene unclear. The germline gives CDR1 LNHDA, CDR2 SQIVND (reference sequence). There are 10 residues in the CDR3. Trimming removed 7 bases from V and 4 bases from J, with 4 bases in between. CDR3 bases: TGTGCCAGTATCCGCTATGGCTACACCTTC. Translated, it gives CASIRYGYTF.

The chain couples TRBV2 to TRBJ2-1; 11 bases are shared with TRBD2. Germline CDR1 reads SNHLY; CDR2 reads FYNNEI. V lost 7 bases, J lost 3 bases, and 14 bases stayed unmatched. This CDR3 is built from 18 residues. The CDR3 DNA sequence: TGTGCCAGCATACAGACTAGCGGGACGGCCCCCTACTACAATGAGCAGTTCTTC. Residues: CASIQTSGTAPYYNEQFF.

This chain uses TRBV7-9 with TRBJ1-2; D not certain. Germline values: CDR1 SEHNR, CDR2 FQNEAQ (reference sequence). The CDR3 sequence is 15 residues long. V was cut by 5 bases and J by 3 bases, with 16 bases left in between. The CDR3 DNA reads TGTGCCAGCAGCCCAACCTCGGCGGGTGACTATGGCTACACCTTC. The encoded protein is CASSPTSAGDYGYTF.

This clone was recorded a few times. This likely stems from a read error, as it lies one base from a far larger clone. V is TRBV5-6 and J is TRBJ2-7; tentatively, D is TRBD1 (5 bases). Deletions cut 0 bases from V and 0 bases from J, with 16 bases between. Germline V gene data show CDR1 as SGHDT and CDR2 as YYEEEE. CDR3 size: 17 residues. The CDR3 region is CASSLVRGRVGSYEQYF. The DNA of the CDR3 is TGTGCCAGCAGCTTGGTAAGGGGCAGGGTTGGCTCCTACGAGCAGTACTTC.

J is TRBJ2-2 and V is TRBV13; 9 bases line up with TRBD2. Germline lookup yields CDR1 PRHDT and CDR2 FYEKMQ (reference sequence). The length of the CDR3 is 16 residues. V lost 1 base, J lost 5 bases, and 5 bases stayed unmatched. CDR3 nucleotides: TGTGCCAGCAGCTTAGACCGCGGGGGGGTAACCGGGGAGCTGTTTTTT. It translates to CASSLDRGGVTGELFF.

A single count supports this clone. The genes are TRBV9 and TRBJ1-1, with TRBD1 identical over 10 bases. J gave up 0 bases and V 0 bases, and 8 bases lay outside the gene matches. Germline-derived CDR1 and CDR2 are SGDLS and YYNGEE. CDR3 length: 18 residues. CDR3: CASSVGPGQGLLNTEAFF. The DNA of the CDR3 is TGTGCCAGCAGCGTAGGACCGGGACAGGGGTTGCTGAACACTGAAGCTTTCTTT.

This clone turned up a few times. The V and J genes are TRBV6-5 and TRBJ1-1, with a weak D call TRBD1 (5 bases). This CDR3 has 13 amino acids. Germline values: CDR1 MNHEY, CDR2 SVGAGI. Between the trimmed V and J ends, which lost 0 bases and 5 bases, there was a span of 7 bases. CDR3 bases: TGTGCCAGCAGTTACTCAGGGGTAACTGAAGCTTTCTTT. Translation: CASSYSGVTEAFF.

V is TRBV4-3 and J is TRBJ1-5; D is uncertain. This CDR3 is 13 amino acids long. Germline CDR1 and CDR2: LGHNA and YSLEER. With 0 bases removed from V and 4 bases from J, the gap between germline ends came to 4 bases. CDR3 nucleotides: TGCGCCAGCAGCCAAGAGAGAAATCAGCCCCAGCATTTT. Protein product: CASSQERNQPQHF.

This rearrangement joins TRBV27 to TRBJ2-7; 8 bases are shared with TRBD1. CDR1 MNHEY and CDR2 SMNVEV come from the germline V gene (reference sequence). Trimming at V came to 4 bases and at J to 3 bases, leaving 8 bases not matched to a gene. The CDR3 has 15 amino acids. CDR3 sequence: CASSSSGTGNYEQYF. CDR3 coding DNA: TGTGCCAGCAGTTCCTCCGGGACAGGTAACTACGAGCAGTACTTC.

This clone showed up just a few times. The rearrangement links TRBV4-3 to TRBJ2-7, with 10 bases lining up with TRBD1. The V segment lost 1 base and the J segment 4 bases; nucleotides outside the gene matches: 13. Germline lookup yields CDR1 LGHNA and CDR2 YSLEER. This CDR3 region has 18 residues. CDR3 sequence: CASSQGIIKGQGGYEQYF. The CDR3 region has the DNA TGCGCCAGCAGCCAAGGGATTATCAAAGGACAGGGGGGATACGAGCAGTACTTC.

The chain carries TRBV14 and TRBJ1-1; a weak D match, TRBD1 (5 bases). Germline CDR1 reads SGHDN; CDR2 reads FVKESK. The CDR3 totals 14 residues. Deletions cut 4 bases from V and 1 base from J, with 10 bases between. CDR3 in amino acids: CASSPHRGNTEAFF. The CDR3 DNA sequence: TGTGCCAGCAGCCCCCATAGGGGGAACACTGAAGCTTTCTTT.

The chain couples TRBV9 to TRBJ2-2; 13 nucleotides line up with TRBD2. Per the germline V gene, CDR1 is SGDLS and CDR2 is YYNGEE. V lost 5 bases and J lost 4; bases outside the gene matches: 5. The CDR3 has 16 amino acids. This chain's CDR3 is CASSATSGGATGELFF. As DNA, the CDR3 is TGTGCCAGCAGTGCAACTAGCGGGGGGGCCACCGGGGAGCTGTTTTTT.

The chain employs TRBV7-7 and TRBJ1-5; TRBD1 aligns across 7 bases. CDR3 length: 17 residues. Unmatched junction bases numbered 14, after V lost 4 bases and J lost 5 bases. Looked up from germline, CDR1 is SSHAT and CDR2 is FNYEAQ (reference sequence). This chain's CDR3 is CASSCFKPGQWDQPQHF. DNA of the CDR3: TGTGCCAGCAGCTGCTTCAAACCGGGACAGTGGGATCAGCCCCAGCATTTT.

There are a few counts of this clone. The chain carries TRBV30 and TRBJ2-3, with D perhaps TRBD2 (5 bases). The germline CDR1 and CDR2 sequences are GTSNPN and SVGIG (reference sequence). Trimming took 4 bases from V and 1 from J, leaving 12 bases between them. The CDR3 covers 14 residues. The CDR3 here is CAWTVGMRTDTQYF. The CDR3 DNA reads TGTGCCTGGACTGTCGGGATGCGCACAGATACGCAGTATTTT.

The CDR3 coding sequence is TGTGCCAGCAGTTCTCAGGGGGCTGCCTACAATGAGCAGTTCTTC. This codes for CASSSQGAAYNEQFF. This chain joins TRBV27 and TRBJ2-1; 8 nucleotides align to TRBD1. Germline values: CDR1 MNHEY, CDR2 SMNVEV (reference sequence). J was trimmed by 2 bases and V by 4 bases; bases with no gene match: 4. CDR3 size: 15 residues.

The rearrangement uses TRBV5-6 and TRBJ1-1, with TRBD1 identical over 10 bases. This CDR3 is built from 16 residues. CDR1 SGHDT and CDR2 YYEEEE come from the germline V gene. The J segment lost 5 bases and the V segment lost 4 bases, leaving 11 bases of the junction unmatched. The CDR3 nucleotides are TGTGCCAGCAGCGGGGAAGGGACAGGGGTTTGGACTGAAGCTTTCTTT. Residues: CASSGEGTGVWTEAFF.

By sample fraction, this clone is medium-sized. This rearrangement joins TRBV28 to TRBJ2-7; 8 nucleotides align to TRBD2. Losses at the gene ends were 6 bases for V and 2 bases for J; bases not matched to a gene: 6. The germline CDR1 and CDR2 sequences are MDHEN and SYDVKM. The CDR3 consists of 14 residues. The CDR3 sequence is CASSTTSVTYEQYF. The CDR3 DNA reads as TGTGCCAGCAGCACGACTAGCGTAACCTACGAGCAGTACTTC.

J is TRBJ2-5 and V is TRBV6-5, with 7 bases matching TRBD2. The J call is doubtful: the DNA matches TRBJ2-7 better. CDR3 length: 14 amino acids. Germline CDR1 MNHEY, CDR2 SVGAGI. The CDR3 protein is CASSWDGGSYEQYF. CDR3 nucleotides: TGTGCCAGCAGTTGGGACGGGGGGTCCTACGAGCAGTACTTC.

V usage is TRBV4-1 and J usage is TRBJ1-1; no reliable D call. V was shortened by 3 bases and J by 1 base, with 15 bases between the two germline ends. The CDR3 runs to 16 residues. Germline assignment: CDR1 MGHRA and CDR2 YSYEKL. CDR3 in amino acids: CASSHAPGRGNTEAFF. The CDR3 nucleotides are TGCGCCAGCAGCCACGCCCCTGGACGGGGGAACACTGAAGCTTTCTTT.

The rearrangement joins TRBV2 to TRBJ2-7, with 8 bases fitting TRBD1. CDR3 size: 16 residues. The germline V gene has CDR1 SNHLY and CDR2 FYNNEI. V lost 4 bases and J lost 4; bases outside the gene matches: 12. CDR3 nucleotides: TGTGCCAGCAGTGGGCCTCAGGGGGCAGGGCCTTACGAGCAGTACTTC. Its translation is CASSGPQGAGPYEQYF. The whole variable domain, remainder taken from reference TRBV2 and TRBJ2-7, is EPEVTQTPSHQVTQMGQEVILRCVPISNHLYFYWYRQILGQKVEFLVSFYNNEISEKSEIFDDQFSVERPDGSNFTLKIRSTKLEDSAMYFCASSGPQGAGPYEQYFGPGTRLTVT.

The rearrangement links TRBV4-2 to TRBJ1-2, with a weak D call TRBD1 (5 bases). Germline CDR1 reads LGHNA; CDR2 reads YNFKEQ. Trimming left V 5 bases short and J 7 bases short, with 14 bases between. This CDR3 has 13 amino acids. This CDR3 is CASSLGEGPGYTF. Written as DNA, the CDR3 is TGTGCCAGCAGCTTAGGGGAAGGGCCTGGCTACACCTTC.

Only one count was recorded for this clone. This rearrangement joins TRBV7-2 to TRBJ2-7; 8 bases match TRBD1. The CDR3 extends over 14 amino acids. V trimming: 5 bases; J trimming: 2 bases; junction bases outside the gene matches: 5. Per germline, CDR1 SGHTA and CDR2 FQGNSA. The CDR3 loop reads CASSPWTGTYEQYF. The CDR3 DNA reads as TGTGCCAGCAGCCCCTGGACAGGGACCTACGAGCAGTACTTC.

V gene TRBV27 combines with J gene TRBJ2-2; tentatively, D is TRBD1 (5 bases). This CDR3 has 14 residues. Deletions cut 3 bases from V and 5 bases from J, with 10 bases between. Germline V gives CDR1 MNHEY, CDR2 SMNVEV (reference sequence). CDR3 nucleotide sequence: TGTGCCAGCAGTTTTGTCAGGGTGACCGGGGAGCTGTTTTTT. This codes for CASSFVRVTGELFF.